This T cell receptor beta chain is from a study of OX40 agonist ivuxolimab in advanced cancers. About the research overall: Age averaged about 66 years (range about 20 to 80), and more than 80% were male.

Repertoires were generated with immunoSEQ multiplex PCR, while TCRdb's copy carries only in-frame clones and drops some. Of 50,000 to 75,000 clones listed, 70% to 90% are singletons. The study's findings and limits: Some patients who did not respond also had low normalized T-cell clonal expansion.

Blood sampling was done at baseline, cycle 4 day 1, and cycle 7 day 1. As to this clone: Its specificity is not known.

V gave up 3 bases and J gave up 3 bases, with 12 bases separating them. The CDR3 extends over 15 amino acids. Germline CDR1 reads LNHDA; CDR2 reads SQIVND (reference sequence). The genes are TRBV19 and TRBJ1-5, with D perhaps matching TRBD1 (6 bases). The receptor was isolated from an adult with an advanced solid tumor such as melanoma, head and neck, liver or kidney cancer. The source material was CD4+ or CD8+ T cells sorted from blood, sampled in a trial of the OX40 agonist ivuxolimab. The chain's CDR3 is CASSIMTGDNQPQHF. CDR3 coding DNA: TGTGCCAGTAGTATTATGACAGGTGACAATCAGCCCCAGCATTTT. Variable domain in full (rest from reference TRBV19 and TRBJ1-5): DGGITQSPKYLFRKEGQNVTLSCEQNLNHDAMYWYRQDPGQGLRLIYYSQIVNDFQKGDIAEGYSVSREKKESFPLTVTSAQKNPTAFYLCASSIMTGDNQPQHFGDGTRLSIL.